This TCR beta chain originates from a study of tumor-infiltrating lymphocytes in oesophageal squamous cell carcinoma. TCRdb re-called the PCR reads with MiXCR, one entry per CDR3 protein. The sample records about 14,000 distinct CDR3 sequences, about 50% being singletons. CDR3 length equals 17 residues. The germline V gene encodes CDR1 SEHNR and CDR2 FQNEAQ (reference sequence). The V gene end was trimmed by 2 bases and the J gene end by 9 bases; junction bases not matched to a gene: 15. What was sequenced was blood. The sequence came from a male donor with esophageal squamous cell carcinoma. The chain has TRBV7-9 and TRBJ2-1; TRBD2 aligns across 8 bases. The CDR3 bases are TGTGCCAGCAGCTTAAGAGACGGGAATAGCGGGAATGTTGAGCAGTTCTTC. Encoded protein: CASSLRDGNSGNVEQFF.